This TCR beta chain was found in a study of blood T cells in healthy people across ages. Alongside a J-beta primer mix, a sample-barcoded 5' primer served in a second PCR lasting roughly 7 to 11 cycles. TCRdb re-derived calls from the 5' RACE reads in MiXCR, one entry per CDR3 protein. Of approximately 360,000 distinct CDR3 sequences detected, approximately 51% appear once; the ten largest clones hold 51%. This clonotype was detected a few times. This TCR was recovered from a man aged 55 to 69 in good health. Sequences were obtained from blood.

The CDR3 sequence is CASSRTGGFPLGEQYF. As DNA, the CDR3 is TGTGCCAGCTCACGGACAGGGGGTTTCCCCCTCGGCGAGCAGTACTTC. This chain joins TRBV18 and TRBJ2-7, with 10 bases matching TRBD1. From germline, CDR1 is KGHSH and CDR2 LQKENI. This CDR3 is 16 amino acids long. V lost 4 bases, J lost 6 bases, and 12 bases stayed unmatched.